A selection of T cell receptor beta chains follows, all from one sample in a study of T cell responses to AZD1222 COVID-19 vaccine. Sequencing used immunoSEQ multiplex PCR; TCRdb keeps in-frame clones, though not all of them. The repertoire includes approximately 150,000 clones, about 90% of them detected once, and 1.1% to 1.5% sits in the top ten. The sample consisted of peripheral blood, taken on day 0 of AZD1222 vaccination. The origin of the receptors is an adult in good health. Each CDR3 is given with its conserved first and last residue. A D gene is named only where the DNA matches it firmly. The listing skips clone size in some rows; elsewhere it reads once, few, many or a size class.

clone_size: -; v_call: TRBV19; d_call: TRBD2; j_call: TRBJ2-2; cdr3_aa: CASSPRTSGGRNTGELFF; cdr3_nt: TGTGCCAGTAGTCCCCGGACTAGCGGGGGGCGGAACACCGGGGAGCTGTTTTTT
clone_size: -; v_call: TRBV4-2; d_call: TRBD1; j_call: TRBJ1-2; cdr3_aa: CASSSGQGIPNYGYTF; cdr3_nt: TGTGCCAGCAGCTCGGGACAGGGTATCCCTAACTATGGCTACACCTTC
clone_size: -; v_call: TRBV28; d_call: -; j_call: TRBJ1-5; cdr3_aa: CASISRGTYSNQPQHF; cdr3_nt: TGTGCCAGCATCTCTCGGGGGACCTATAGCAATCAGCCCCAGCATTTT
clone_size: -; v_call: TRBV5-5; d_call: TRBD1; j_call: TRBJ2-5; cdr3_aa: CASSLGQGAPLETQYF; cdr3_nt: TGTGCCAGCAGCTTGGGGCAGGGGGCGCCCCTAGAGACCCAGTACTTC
clone_size: -; v_call: TRBV5-1; d_call: -; j_call: TRBJ2-5; cdr3_aa: CASSFAAGRGETQYF; cdr3_nt: TGCGCCAGCAGCTTCGCCGCGGGCCGTGGGGAGACCCAGTACTTC
clone_size: -; v_call: TRBV19; d_call: -; j_call: TRBJ1-3; cdr3_aa: CASSRGSGNTIYF; cdr3_nt: TGTGCCAGTAGCAGGGGTTCTGGAAACACCATATATTTT
clone_size: -; v_call: TRBV30; d_call: TRBD2; j_call: TRBJ2-7; cdr3_aa: CAGRPGLGTYEQYF; cdr3_nt: TGTGCCGGTAGACCGGGACTAGGGACCTACGAGCAGTACTTC
clone_size: -; v_call: TRBV27; d_call: -; j_call: TRBJ2-5; cdr3_aa: CASSRNPSETQYF; cdr3_nt: TGTGCCAGCAGCCGTAACCCATCAGAGACCCAGTACTTC
clone_size: -; v_call: TRBV28; d_call: -; j_call: TRBJ2-7; cdr3_aa: CASSLRQRAGVEQYF; cdr3_nt: TGTGCCAGCAGTTTACGGCAGAGGGCTGGGGTCGAGCAGTACTTC
clone_size: -; v_call: TRBV6-5; d_call: TRBD1; j_call: TRBJ2-7; cdr3_aa: CASSLERGQWHEQYF; cdr3_nt: TGTGCCAGCAGCCTCGAGAGGGGGCAATGGCACGAGCAGTACTTC
clone_size: -; v_call: TRBV2; d_call: -; j_call: TRBJ1-5; cdr3_aa: CASSEVGGRQPQHF; cdr3_nt: TGTGCCAGCAGTGAGGTTGGGGGGCGTCAGCCCCAGCATTTT
clone_size: -; v_call: TRBV12-3/TRBV12-4; d_call: -; j_call: TRBJ1-5; cdr3_aa: CASTIRDQPQHF; cdr3_nt: TGTGCCAGCACAATCAGGGATCAGCCCCAGCATTTT
clone_size: -; v_call: TRBV5-1; d_call: TRBD1; j_call: TRBJ2-7; cdr3_aa: CASSIHRGAHEQYF; cdr3_nt: TGCGCCAGCAGCATCCACAGGGGTGCCCACGAGCAGTACTTC
clone_size: -; v_call: TRBV27; d_call: -; j_call: TRBJ2-3; cdr3_aa: CASSLSVGHTDTQYF; cdr3_nt: TGTGCCAGCAGTTTATCCGTGGGGCACACAGATACGCAGTATTTT
clone_size: -; v_call: TRBV6-2/TRBV6-3; d_call: -; j_call: TRBJ1-1; cdr3_aa: CASSYSVQGDTEAFF; cdr3_nt: TGTGCCAGCAGTTACTCCGTCCAAGGGGACACTGAAGCTTTCTTT
clone_size: -; v_call: TRBV2; d_call: TRBD1; j_call: TRBJ1-3; cdr3_aa: CASRGGTAGNTIYF; cdr3_nt: TGTGCCAGCAGGGGAGGGACAGCTGGAAACACCATATATTTT
clone_size: -; v_call: TRBV5-6; d_call: -; j_call: TRBJ2-7; cdr3_aa: CASSSQKSSYEQYF; cdr3_nt: TGTGCCAGCAGCTCCCAGAAAAGCTCCTACGAGCAGTACTTC
clone_size: once; v_call: TRBV19; d_call: -; j_call: TRBJ1-5; cdr3_aa: CASSTRFGGSGNQPQHF; cdr3_nt: TGTGCCAGTAGTACCCGATTCGGAGGGTCGGGCAATCAGCCCCAGCATTTT
clone_size: -; v_call: TRBV19; d_call: TRBD1; j_call: TRBJ1-2; cdr3_aa: CASSISTGGATNYGYTF; cdr3_nt: TGTGCCAGTAGTATATCGACAGGGGGCGCGACTAACTATGGCTACACCTTC
clone_size: -; v_call: TRBV14; d_call: -; j_call: TRBJ1-1; cdr3_aa: CASSQVRLENTEAFF; cdr3_nt: TGTGCCAGCAGCCAAGTTCGATTAGAGAACACTGAAGCTTTCTTT
clone_size: -; v_call: TRBV6-5; d_call: TRBD1; j_call: TRBJ1-6; cdr3_aa: CASSYVTQGGNSPLHF; cdr3_nt: TGTGCCAGCAGTTACGTGACACAGGGGGGGAATTCACCCCTCCACTTT
clone_size: -; v_call: TRBV19; d_call: TRBD1; j_call: TRBJ1-3; cdr3_aa: CASGGGAAGNTIYF; cdr3_nt: TGTGCCAGTGGAGGGGGCGCGGCTGGAAACACCATATATTTT
clone_size: few; v_call: TRBV5-1; d_call: TRBD1; j_call: TRBJ1-2; cdr3_aa: CASSLTGTGMDYGYTF; cdr3_nt: TGCGCCAGCAGCCTGACCGGGACAGGGATGGACTATGGCTACACCTTC
clone_size: -; v_call: TRBV7-9; d_call: TRBD2; j_call: TRBJ2-7; cdr3_aa: CASSRLAGDYEQYF; cdr3_nt: TGTGCCAGCAGCCGACTAGCGGGGGACTACGAGCAGTACTTC
clone_size: -; v_call: TRBV30; d_call: -; j_call: TRBJ1-1; cdr3_aa: CAWRKRGIEAFF; cdr3_nt: TGTGCCTGGAGGAAACGCGGGATTGAAGCTTTCTTT
clone_size: -; v_call: TRBV12-3/TRBV12-4; d_call: TRBD1; j_call: TRBJ1-2; cdr3_aa: CASSFQGANGYTF; cdr3_nt: TGTGCCAGCAGTTTCCAGGGGGCCAATGGCTACACCTTC
clone_size: -; v_call: TRBV15; d_call: -; j_call: TRBJ1-2; cdr3_aa: CATSRPPGVETNYGYTF; cdr3_nt: TGTGCCACCAGCAGGCCTCCAGGGGTCGAAACTAACTATGGCTACACCTTC
clone_size: -; v_call: TRBV19; d_call: -; j_call: TRBJ1-3; cdr3_aa: CASSISVAGVGNTIYF; cdr3_nt: TGTGCCAGTAGTATCAGCGTGGCAGGGGTTGGAAACACCATATATTTT
clone_size: -; v_call: TRBV4-1; d_call: -; j_call: TRBJ2-7; cdr3_aa: CASSSHKGSSYYEQYF; cdr3_nt: TGCGCCAGCAGCTCACACAAGGGCAGTTCATACTACGAGCAGTACTTC
clone_size: once; v_call: TRBV10-3; d_call: -; j_call: TRBJ1-1; cdr3_aa: CAISVAQYGTEAFF; cdr3_nt: TGTGCCATCAGTGTAGCACAGTATGGCACTGAAGCTTTCTTT
clone_size: few; v_call: TRBV19; d_call: -; j_call: TRBJ1-4; cdr3_aa: CASSLSSAVGDEKLFF; cdr3_nt: TGTGCCAGTAGCCTCAGTTCGGCAGTAGGGGATGAAAAACTGTTTTTT
clone_size: -; v_call: TRBV30; d_call: TRBD2; j_call: TRBJ2-5; cdr3_aa: CAWSPRGGRPRETQYF; cdr3_nt: TGTGCCTGGAGTCCCCGGGGCGGGAGGCCCCGAGAGACCCAGTACTTC
clone_size: -; v_call: TRBV30; d_call: -; j_call: TRBJ1-1; cdr3_aa: CASSRGPQVGNTEAFF; cdr3_nt: TGTGCCTCAAGCCGCGGGCCCCAGGTGGGGAACACTGAAGCTTTCTTT
clone_size: -; v_call: TRBV2; d_call: -; j_call: TRBJ2-3; cdr3_aa: CATKGGGTDTQYF; cdr3_nt: TGTGCCACAAAGGGGGGAGGCACAGATACGCAGTATTTT
clone_size: -; v_call: TRBV29-1; d_call: -; j_call: TRBJ1-2; cdr3_aa: CSVGGATRGYTF; cdr3_nt: TGCAGCGTTGGTGGGGCTACGAGGGGCTACACCTTC
clone_size: -; v_call: TRBV7-9; d_call: -; j_call: TRBJ1-5; cdr3_aa: CASVGRDNQPQHF; cdr3_nt: TGTGCCAGCGTGGGCAGGGACAATCAGCCCCAGCATTTT
clone_size: -; v_call: TRBV9; d_call: TRBD2; j_call: TRBJ2-2; cdr3_aa: CASSGPGTSGITGELFF; cdr3_nt: TGTGCCAGCAGCGGCCCCGGGACTAGCGGGATTACCGGGGAGCTGTTTTTT
clone_size: few; v_call: TRBV2; d_call: -; j_call: TRBJ1-3; cdr3_aa: CASTLHSGNTIYF; cdr3_nt: TGTGCCAGCACATTACATTCTGGAAACACCATATATTTT
clone_size: -; v_call: TRBV30; d_call: -; j_call: TRBJ1-5; cdr3_aa: CAWSGGGDQPQHF; cdr3_nt: TGTGCCTGGTCCGGTGGGGGGGATCAGCCCCAGCATTTT
clone_size: -; v_call: TRBV28; d_call: -; j_call: TRBJ2-3; cdr3_aa: CASSLAPSTDTQYF; cdr3_nt: TGTGCCAGCAGCCTAGCGCCGAGCACAGATACGCAGTATTTT
clone_size: -; v_call: TRBV28; d_call: TRBD1; j_call: TRBJ1-1; cdr3_aa: CASSPGTGGLTEAFF; cdr3_nt: TGTGCCAGCAGTCCCGGGACAGGGGGCCTCACTGAAGCTTTCTTT
clone_size: -; v_call: TRBV29-1; d_call: TRBD1; j_call: TRBJ2-5; cdr3_aa: CSVEEHRGETQYF; cdr3_nt: TGCAGCGTTGAAGAGCACAGGGGGGAGACCCAGTACTTC
clone_size: -; v_call: TRBV2; d_call: TRBD2; j_call: TRBJ2-1; cdr3_aa: CASSLTSGGYNEQFF; cdr3_nt: TGTGCCAGCAGTTTGACTAGCGGGGGATACAATGAGCAGTTCTTC
clone_size: -; v_call: TRBV29-1; d_call: TRBD1; j_call: TRBJ1-2; cdr3_aa: CSVVGQGVGFYTF; cdr3_nt: TGCAGCGTTGTAGGCCAGGGGGTAGGGTTCTACACCTTC
clone_size: once; v_call: TRBV19; d_call: -; j_call: TRBJ1-2; cdr3_aa: CASSIAPNYGYTF; cdr3_nt: TGTGCCAGTAGTATAGCTCCGAACTATGGCTACACCTTC
clone_size: -; v_call: TRBV15; d_call: -; j_call: TRBJ2-7; cdr3_aa: CATSPRVSLEQYF; cdr3_nt: TGTGCCACCAGCCCCAGGGTCAGTCTCGAGCAGTACTTC
clone_size: once; v_call: TRBV27; d_call: TRBD2; j_call: TRBJ2-7; cdr3_aa: CASSPEGTSGDEQYF; cdr3_nt: TGTGCCAGCAGTCCAGAGGGGACTAGCGGCGACGAGCAGTACTTC
clone_size: -; v_call: TRBV27; d_call: -; j_call: TRBJ1-6; cdr3_aa: CASSPQRRTANNSPLHF; cdr3_nt: TGTGCCAGCAGTCCTCAAAGGAGGACAGCAAATAATTCACCCCTCCACTTT
clone_size: -; v_call: TRBV29-1; d_call: -; j_call: TRBJ2-1; cdr3_aa: CSVVGPSYNEQFF; cdr3_nt: TGCAGCGTTGTTGGCCCATCCTACAATGAGCAGTTCTTC
clone_size: -; v_call: TRBV7-2; d_call: -; j_call: TRBJ2-7; cdr3_aa: CASSLALGAYEQYF; cdr3_nt: TGTGCCAGCAGCTTAGCGCTTGGAGCCTACGAGCAGTACTTC
clone_size: -; v_call: TRBV28; d_call: TRBD2; j_call: TRBJ2-7; cdr3_aa: CASSLTSGSGYEQYF; cdr3_nt: TGTGCCAGCAGTTTGACTAGCGGGAGCGGCTACGAGCAGTACTTC
clone_size: -; v_call: TRBV11-2; d_call: TRBD1; j_call: TRBJ1-6; cdr3_aa: CASSLTGTENSPLHF; cdr3_nt: TGTGCCAGCAGCTTGACCGGGACAGAGAATTCACCCCTCCACTTT
clone_size: -; v_call: TRBV5-1; d_call: -; j_call: TRBJ2-7; cdr3_aa: CASSSRGIGGARSSYEQYF; cdr3_nt: TGCGCCAGCAGCTCCAGGGGGATCGGGGGAGCACGCAGCTCCTACGAGCAGTACTTC
clone_size: -; v_call: TRBV6-4; d_call: -; j_call: TRBJ2-1; cdr3_aa: CASSDSASVGEQFF; cdr3_nt: TGTGCCAGCAGTGACTCCGCTAGCGTCGGTGAGCAGTTCTTC
clone_size: -; v_call: TRBV29-1; d_call: -; j_call: TRBJ1-2; cdr3_aa: CSVADGLYGYTF; cdr3_nt: TGCAGCGTCGCCGACGGACTCTATGGCTACACCTTC
clone_size: once; v_call: TRBV5-6; d_call: TRBD1; j_call: TRBJ1-2; cdr3_aa: CASISDRGLYGYTF; cdr3_nt: TGTGCCAGCATCTCGGACAGGGGGCTTTATGGCTACACCTTC
clone_size: once; v_call: TRBV6-2/TRBV6-3; d_call: TRBD2; j_call: TRBJ2-1; cdr3_aa: CASSPGLAGGQFF; cdr3_nt: TGTGCCAGCAGCCCGGGACTAGCGGGGGGGCAGTTCTTC
clone_size: -; v_call: TRBV6-1; d_call: -; j_call: TRBJ2-7; cdr3_aa: CASSQGSGAQYF; cdr3_nt: TGTGCCAGCAGTCAGGGGTCCGGGGCCCAGTACTTC
clone_size: -; v_call: TRBV7-2; d_call: TRBD1; j_call: TRBJ1-1; cdr3_aa: CASSLVRDRGPEAFF; cdr3_nt: TGTGCCAGCAGCTTAGTTCGAGACAGGGGGCCTGAAGCTTTCTTT
clone_size: -; v_call: TRBV6-4; d_call: -; j_call: TRBJ2-1; cdr3_aa: CASSVQWGDNEQFF; cdr3_nt: TGTGCCAGCAGCGTCCAGTGGGGGGACAATGAGCAGTTCTTC